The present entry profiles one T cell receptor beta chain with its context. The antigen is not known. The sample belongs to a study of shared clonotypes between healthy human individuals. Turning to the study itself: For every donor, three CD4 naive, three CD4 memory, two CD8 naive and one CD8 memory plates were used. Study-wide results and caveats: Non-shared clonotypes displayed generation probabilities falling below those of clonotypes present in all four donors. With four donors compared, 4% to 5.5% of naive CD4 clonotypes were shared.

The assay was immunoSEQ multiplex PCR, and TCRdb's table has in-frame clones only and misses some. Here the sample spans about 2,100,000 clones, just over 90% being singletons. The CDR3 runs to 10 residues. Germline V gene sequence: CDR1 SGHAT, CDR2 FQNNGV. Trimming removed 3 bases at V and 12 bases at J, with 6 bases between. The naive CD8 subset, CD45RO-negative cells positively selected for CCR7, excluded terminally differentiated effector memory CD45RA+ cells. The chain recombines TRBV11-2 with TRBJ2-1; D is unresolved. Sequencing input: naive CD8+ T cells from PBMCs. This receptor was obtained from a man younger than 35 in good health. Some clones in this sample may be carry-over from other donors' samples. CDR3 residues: CASSLRWQFF. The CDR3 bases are TGTGCCAGCAGCTTGCGCTGGCAGTTCTTC. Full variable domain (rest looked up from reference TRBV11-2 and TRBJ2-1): EAGVAQSPRYKIIEKRQSVAFWCNPISGHATLYWYQQILGQGPKLLIQFQNNGVVDDSQLPKDRFSAERLKGVDSTLKIQPAKLEDSAVYLCASSLRWQFFGPGTRLTVL.